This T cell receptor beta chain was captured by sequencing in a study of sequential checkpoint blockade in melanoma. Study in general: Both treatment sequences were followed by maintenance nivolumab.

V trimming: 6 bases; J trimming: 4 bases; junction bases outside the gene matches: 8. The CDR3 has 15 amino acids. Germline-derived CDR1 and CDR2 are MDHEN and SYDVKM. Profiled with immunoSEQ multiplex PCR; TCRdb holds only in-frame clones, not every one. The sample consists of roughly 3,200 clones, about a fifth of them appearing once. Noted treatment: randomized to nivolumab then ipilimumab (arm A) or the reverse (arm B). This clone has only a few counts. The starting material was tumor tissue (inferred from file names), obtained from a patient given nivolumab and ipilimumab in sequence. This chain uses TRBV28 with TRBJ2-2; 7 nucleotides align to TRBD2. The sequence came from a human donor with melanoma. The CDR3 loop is CASRTGGRITGELFF. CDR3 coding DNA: TGTGCCAGCAGGACCGGCGGGAGAATCACCGGGGAGCTGTTTTTT.